The clone carrying this TCR beta chain occurred many times. This entry belongs to a study of blood T cells in healthy people across ages. Combining a sample-barcoded 5' primer with a J-beta primer mix, a second PCR ran for roughly 7 to 11 cycles. In TCRdb, the 5' RACE reads were re-called with MiXCR into one record per CDR3 protein. This table has under 1 million distinct CDR3 sequences, around 45% appearing once. V was trimmed by 3 bases and J by 2 bases, leaving 5 bases between them. This CDR3 contains 12 residues. Germline lookup yields CDR1 SEHNR and CDR2 FQNEAQ (reference sequence). The receptor was isolated from a man aged 55 to 70 in good health. V usage is TRBV7-9 and J usage is TRBJ2-7, with no clear D. Sample: blood. The CDR3 sequence: CASSLMTYEQYF. CDR3 coding DNA: TGTGCCAGCAGCTTGATGACCTACGAGCAGTACTTC.